A selection of T cell receptor beta chains follows, all from one sample in a study of a mutant IDH1 vaccine in newly diagnosed glioma. Clones were read by immunoSEQ multiplex PCR, and TCRdb kept only the in-frame ones, dropping some. The table shows 68,000 or so clones, with almost 85% occurring only once. The antigens for these receptors are not known. The sample here was PBMCs, taken from a glioma patient whose treatment included an IDH1 peptide vaccine. The source is a man between 18 and 35 years old with glioma. CDR3s include the opening cysteine and the closing phenylalanine or tryptophan. The order of the fields is D gene, clone size, V gene, J gene, CDR3 protein, CDR3 DNA. A D gene is named only where the DNA matches it firmly. Only some rows state a clone size, as once, few, many or a class for expanded clones.

>TRBD2|.|TRBV7-3|TRBJ2-1
CASSLGPSGGAAEQFF
TGTGCCAGCAGCTTGGGGCCTAGCGGGGGGGCGGCGGAGCAGTTCTTC
>.|.|TRBV29-1|TRBJ2-7
CSVVYGYEQYF
TGCAGCGTTGTTTACGGCTACGAGCAGTACTTC
>.|.|TRBV9|TRBJ1-2
CASSVADGDNYGYTF
TGTGCCAGCAGCGTAGCTGATGGGGATAACTATGGCTACACCTTC
>TRBD1|few|TRBV4-3|TRBJ1-4
CASSQGQASNEKLFF
TGCGCCAGCAGCCAGGGACAGGCCTCTAATGAAAAACTGTTTTTT
>TRBD2|.|TRBV7-7|TRBJ2-2
CASSPGLAGPPGELFF
TGTGCTAGCAGCCCCGGACTAGCGGGACCTCCGGGGGAGCTGTTTTTT
>.|.|TRBV21-1|TRBJ1-5
CASSPRNYPQHF
TGTGCCAGCAGTCCCCGGAACTACCCCCAGCATTTT
>.|.|TRBV7-3|TRBJ2-1
CASSLKLTGSGDEQFF
TGTGCCAGCAGCTTAAAGCTCACAGGGTCAGGAGATGAGCAGTTCTTC
>.|.|TRBV30|TRBJ1-5
CAWSVRAGSSSNQPQHF
TGTGCCTGGAGTGTACGGGCCGGATCCTCTAGCAATCAGCCCCAGCATTTT
>TRBD1|.|TRBV9|TRBJ1-2
CASSVSLDRAYGYTF
TGTGCCAGCAGCGTATCTCTAGACAGGGCCTATGGCTACACCTTC
>.|.|TRBV5-4|TRBJ1-1
CASSLAQGGNTEAFF
TGTGCCAGCAGCTTGGCACAGGGTGGGAACACTGAAGCTTTCTTT
>TRBD1|.|TRBV18|TRBJ2-3
CASSPLGTANSDTQYF
TGTGCCAGCTCACCACTGGGGACAGCCAACTCAGATACGCAGTATTTT
>.|.|TRBV13|TRBJ2-4
CASSLAGGAPAKNIQYF
TGTGCCAGCAGCTTAGCCGGGGGCGCGCCAGCCAAAAACATTCAGTACTTC
>.|.|TRBV7-2|TRBJ1-6
CASRAGASHNSPLHF
TGTGCCAGCAGGGCCGGGGCTTCCCATAATTCACCCCTCCACTTT
>TRBD1|few|TRBV4-2|TRBJ1-6
CASSIGQGNSPLHF
TGTGCCAGCAGTATAGGACAGGGAAATTCACCCCTCCACTTT
>.|.|TRBV29-1|TRBJ1-1
CSGHRDLVAFF
TGCAGCGGCCACAGGGACCTCGTGGCTTTCTTT
>.|.|TRBV2|TRBJ2-1
CASSSEILSYNEQFF
TGTGCCAGCAGTTCCGAGATTTTATCCTACAATGAGCAGTTCTTC
>.|.|TRBV21-1|TRBJ2-4
CASSQGLGAKNIQYF
TGTGCCAGCAGCCAAGGACTAGGCGCTAAAAACATTCAGTACTTC
>.|once|TRBV30|TRBJ2-2
CAWSVQWSGERDTGELFF
TGTGCCTGGAGTGTACAGTGGTCGGGGGAACGGGACACCGGGGAGCTGTTTTTT
>TRBD1|once|TRBV28|TRBJ1-1
CASKPGQLNGEAFF
TGTGCCAGCAAACCGGGACAGCTAAATGGAGAAGCTTTCTTT
>TRBD1|.|TRBV5-8|TRBJ1-4
CASSQDRELIPTNEKLFF
TGTGCCAGCAGCCAGGACAGGGAACTGATACCAACTAATGAAAAACTGTTTTTT
>TRBD1|.|TRBV27|TRBJ2-7
CASIDRGAYEQYF
TGTGCCAGCATCGACAGGGGGGCCTACGAGCAGTACTTC
>.|.|TRBV2|TRBJ2-1
CASIESGAYSSYNEQFF
TGTGCCAGCATTGAATCCGGGGCCTATAGCTCCTACAATGAGCAGTTCTTC